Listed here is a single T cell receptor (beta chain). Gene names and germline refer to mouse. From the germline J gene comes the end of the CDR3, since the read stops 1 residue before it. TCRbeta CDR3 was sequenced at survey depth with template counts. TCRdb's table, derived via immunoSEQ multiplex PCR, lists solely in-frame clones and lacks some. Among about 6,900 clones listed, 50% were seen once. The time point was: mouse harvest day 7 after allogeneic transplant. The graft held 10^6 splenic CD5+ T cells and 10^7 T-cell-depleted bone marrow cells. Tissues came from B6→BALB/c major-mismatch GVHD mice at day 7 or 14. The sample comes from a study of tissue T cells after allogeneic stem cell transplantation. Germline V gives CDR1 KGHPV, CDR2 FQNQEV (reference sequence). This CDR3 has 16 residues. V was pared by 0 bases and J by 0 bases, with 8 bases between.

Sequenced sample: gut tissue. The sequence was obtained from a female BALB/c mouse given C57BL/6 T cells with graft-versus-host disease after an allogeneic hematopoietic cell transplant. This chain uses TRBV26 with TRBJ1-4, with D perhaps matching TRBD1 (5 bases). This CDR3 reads CASSLSPGFSNERLFF. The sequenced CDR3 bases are TGTGCCAGCAGTCTGTCCCCAGGGTTTTCCAACGAAAGATTATTT.